The clone carrying this T cell receptor beta chain was seen a few times. The entry originates in a study of T cell changes during pregnancy in multiple sclerosis. Some clones are missing from TCRdb's copy, which holds only in-frame ones; the method was immunoSEQ multiplex PCR. The table lists 20,000 or so clones, around 86% of them singletons. CDR1 MNHEY and CDR2 SMNVEV come from the germline V gene (reference sequence). Trimming pared 8 bases from V and 4 bases from J, leaving 9 bases between. CDR3 size: 11 residues. The rearrangement joins TRBV27 to TRBJ2-7; no clear D gene. The receptor was isolated from a female donor in good health, enrolled as a control in a pregnancy study. The sequences come from CD8+ T cells from peripheral blood mononuclear cells, collected in the third trimester of pregnancy. The CDR3 DNA reads TGTGCCAGCGGCCTTCCGTACGAGCAGTACTTC. Amino acids: CASGLPYEQYF.